This entry features one T cell receptor beta chain sequence. These data are taken from a study of technical replicates of blood from a handful of donors. Clones were read by immunoSEQ multiplex PCR, and TCRdb kept only the in-frame ones, dropping some. The sample yields tens of thousands of clones, more than 75% seen once. Germline trimming cut 4 bases from V and 0 bases from J; bases unmatched to any gene: 4. Germline lookup yields CDR1 SGDLS and CDR2 YYNGEE. The CDR3 consists of 15 residues. The sequenced material came from PBMCs. The TCR sequence derives from a human donor in good health. Some clones in this sample may be carry-over from other donors' samples. The chain couples TRBV9 to TRBJ2-3; 8 nucleotides match TRBD1. CDR3 sequence reads: CASSQRTGSTDTQYF. The CDR3, as DNA: TGTGCCAGCAGCCAGCGGACAGGGAGCACAGATACGCAGTATTTT.